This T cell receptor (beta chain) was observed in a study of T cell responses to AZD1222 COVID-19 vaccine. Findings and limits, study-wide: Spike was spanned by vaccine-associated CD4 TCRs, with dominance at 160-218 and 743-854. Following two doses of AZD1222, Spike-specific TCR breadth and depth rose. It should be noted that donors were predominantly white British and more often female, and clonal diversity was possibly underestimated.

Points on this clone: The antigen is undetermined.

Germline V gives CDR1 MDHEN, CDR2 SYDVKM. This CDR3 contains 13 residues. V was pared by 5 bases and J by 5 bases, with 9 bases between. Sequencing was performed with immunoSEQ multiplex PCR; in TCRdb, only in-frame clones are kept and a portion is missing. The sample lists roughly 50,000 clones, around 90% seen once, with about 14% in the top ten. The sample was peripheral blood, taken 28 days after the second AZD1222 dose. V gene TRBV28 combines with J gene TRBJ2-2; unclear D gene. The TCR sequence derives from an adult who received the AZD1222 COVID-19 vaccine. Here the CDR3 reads CASSPPSTGELFF. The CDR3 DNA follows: TGTGCCAGCAGTCCCCCCAGTACCGGGGAGCTGTTTTTT.